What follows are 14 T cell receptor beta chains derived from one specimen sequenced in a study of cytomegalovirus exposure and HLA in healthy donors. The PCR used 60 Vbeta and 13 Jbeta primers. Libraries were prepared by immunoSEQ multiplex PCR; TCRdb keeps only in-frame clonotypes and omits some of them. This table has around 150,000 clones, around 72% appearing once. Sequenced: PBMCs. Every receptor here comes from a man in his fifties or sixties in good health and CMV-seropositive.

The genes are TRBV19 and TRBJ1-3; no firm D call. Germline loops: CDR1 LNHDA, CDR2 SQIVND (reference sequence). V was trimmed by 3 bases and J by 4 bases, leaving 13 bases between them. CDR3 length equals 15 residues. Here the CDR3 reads CASSILDTRGNTIYF. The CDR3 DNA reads TGTGCCAGTAGTATCCTCGACACCCGAGGAAACACCATATATTTT.

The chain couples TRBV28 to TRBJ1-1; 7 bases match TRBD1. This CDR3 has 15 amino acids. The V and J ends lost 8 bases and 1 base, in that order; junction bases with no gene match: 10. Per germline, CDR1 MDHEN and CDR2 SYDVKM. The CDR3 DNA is TGTGCCAGCGGAATACTGGACAGGCCGAACACTGAAGCTTTCTTT. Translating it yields CASGILDRPNTEAFF.

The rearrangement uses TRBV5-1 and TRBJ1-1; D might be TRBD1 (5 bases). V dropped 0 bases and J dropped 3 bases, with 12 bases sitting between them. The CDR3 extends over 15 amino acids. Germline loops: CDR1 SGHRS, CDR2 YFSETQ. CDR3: CASSLDGRGDTEAFF. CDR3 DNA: TGCGCCAGCAGCTTGGACGGACGGGGGGACACTGAAGCTTTCTTT.

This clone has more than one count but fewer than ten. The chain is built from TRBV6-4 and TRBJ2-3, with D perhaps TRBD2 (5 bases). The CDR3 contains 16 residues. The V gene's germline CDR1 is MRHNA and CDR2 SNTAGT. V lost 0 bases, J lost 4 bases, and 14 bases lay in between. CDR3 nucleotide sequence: TGTGCCAGCAGTGACTCGTTGGGAGATCGGGCAGATACGCAGTATTTT. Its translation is CASSDSLGDRADTQYF.

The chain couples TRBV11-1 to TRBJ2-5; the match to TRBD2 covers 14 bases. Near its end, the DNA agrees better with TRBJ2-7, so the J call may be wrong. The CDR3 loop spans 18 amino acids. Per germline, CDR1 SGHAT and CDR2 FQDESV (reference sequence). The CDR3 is CASSSGTSGRHPRGEQYF. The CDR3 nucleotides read TGTGCCAGCAGCTCCGGGACTAGCGGGAGACACCCTCGCGGCGAGCAGTACTTC.

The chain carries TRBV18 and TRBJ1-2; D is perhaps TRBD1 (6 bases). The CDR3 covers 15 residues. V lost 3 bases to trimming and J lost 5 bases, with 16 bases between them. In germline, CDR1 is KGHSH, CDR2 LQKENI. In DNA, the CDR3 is TGTGCCAGCTCACCGGTAGGACAGAGGCAATATGGCTACACCTTC. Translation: CASSPVGQRQYGYTF. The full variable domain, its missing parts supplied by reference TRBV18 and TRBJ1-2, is NAGVMQNPRHLVRRRGQEARLRCSPMKGHSHVYWYRQLPEEGLKFMVYLQKENIIDESGMPKERFSAEFPKEGPSILRIQQVVRGDSAAYFCASSPVGQRQYGYTFGSGTRLTVV.

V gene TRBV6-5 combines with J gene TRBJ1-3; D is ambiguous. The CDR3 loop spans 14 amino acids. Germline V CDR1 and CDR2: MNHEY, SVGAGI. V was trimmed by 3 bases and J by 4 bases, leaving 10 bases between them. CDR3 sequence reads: CASSYLAGGNTIYF. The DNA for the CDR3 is TGTGCCAGCAGTTATTTGGCAGGAGGAAACACCATATATTTT.

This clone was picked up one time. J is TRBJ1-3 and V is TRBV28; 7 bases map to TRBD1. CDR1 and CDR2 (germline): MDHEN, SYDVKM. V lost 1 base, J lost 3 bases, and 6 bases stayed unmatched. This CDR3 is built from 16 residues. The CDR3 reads CASSLYGTVLGNTIYF. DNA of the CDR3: TGTGCCAGCAGTTTATACGGGACAGTACTTGGAAACACCATATATTTT.

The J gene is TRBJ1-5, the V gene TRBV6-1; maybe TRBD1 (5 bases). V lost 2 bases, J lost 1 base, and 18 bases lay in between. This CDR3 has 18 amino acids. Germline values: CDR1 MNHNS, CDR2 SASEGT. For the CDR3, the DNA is TGTGCCAGCAGTGAATCCAGGTTTCAGGGCAGGAGCAATCAGCCCCAGCATTTT. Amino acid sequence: CASSESRFQGRSNQPQHF.

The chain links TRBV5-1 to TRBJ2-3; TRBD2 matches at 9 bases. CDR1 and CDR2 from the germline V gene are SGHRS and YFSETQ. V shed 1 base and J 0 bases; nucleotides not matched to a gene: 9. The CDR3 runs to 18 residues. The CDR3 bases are TGCGCCAGCAGCTTGAATAGCGGGGGCTTATACAGCACAGATACGCAGTATTTT. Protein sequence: CASSLNSGGLYSTDTQYF.

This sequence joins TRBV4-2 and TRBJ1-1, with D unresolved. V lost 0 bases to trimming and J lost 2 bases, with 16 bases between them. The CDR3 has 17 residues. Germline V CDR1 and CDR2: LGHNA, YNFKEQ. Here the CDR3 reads CASSQDLGLRLNTEAFF. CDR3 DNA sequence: TGTGCCAGCAGCCAAGATCTGGGCCTACGCCTAAACACTGAAGCTTTCTTT.

In DNA, the CDR3 is TGTGCCAGCAGCTTTCGGGGAACAGATACGCAGTATTTT. Its protein product is CASSFRGTDTQYF. The chain uses TRBV7-2 and TRBJ2-3, with TRBD2 as a possible D gene (5 bases). Germline V gene lookup returns CDR1 SGHTA and CDR2 FQGNSA. There are 13 residues in the CDR3. The V end was cut by 3 bases, the J end by 3 bases, with 7 bases between. Together with reference TRBV7-2 and TRBJ2-3, the CDR3 gives the full variable domain: GAGVSQSPSNKVTEKGKDVELRCDPISGHTALYWYRQSLGQGLEFLIYFQGNSAPDKSGLPSDRFSAERTGGSVSTLTIQRTQQEDSAVYLCASSFRGTDTQYFGPGTRLTVL.

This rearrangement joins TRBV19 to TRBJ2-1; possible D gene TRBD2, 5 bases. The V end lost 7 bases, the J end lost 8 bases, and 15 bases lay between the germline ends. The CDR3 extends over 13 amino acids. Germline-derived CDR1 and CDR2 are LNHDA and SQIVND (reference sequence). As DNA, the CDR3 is TGTGCCAGTAAGAAGAATAGCGATGATGAGCAGTTCTTC. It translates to CASKKNSDDEQFF.

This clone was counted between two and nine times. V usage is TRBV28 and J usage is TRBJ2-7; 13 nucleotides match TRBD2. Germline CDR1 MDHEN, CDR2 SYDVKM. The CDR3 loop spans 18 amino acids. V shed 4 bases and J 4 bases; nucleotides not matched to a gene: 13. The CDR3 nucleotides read TGTGCCAGCAGTTCCGGGACTAGCGGGGTCGCCCTTGTGTACGAGCAGTACTTC. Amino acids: CASSSGTSGVALVYEQYF.